The following is a T cell receptor beta chain sequence with its context. The data were taken from a study of blood T cell repertoires in COVID-19. Study-wide background: Collection of acute and convalescent COVID-19 samples took place in the United States, Italy and Spain. Sample material is recorded as cDNA or gDNA derived from T cells, B-cell-depleted T cells, or PBMCs.

Per the study methods: For nucleated cells, counts were estimated from reference gene primer amplification. Clones were sequenced by immunoSEQ multiplex PCR, and TCRdb holds only the in-frame ones, with some missing. That table furnishes V, J and clone size, whereas the DNA furnished D and trimming. This sample carries 77,000 or so clones, around 67% of them seen once, and the ten largest clones take approximately 2.8%. There are 15 residues in the CDR3. The V gene's germline CDR1 is SGHTA and CDR2 FQGNSA. V was pared by 3 bases and J by 5 bases, with 14 bases between. J is TRBJ1-5 and V is TRBV7-2; a weak D match, TRBD1 (5 bases). The clonotype was recovered from a human donor with acute or convalescent COVID-19. The donor label of this sample is uncertain. Sequenced material: peripheral blood. As DNA, the CDR3 is TGTGCCAGCAGCTTGTCGGCAGGGAGGGATCAGCCCCAGCATTTT. Protein sequence: CASSLSAGRDQPQHF.